The rows below give T cell receptor beta chains drawn from one sample of a study of radiation and T cells in renal cell carcinoma. Sequencing used immunoSEQ multiplex PCR; TCRdb keeps in-frame clones, though not all of them. This repertoire shows 130,000 or so clones, approximately 90% found once; its top ten account for around 12%. The material sequenced was blood, taken from a patient whose treatment included radiotherapy and nephrectomy. The receptors derive from a woman in her 50s with renal cell carcinoma. Each CDR3 is given with its conserved first and last residue. Each record gives: V gene, clone size, D gene, J gene, CDR3 protein, CDR3 DNA. The D gene is left open where the match is weak. Not every row has a clone size; where given, it reads once, few, many or a size class.

V gene: TRBV5-8
clone size: -
D gene: -
J gene: TRBJ1-2
CDR3 protein: CASSLSAGYGYTF
CDR3 DNA: TGTGCCAGCAGCTTGTCGGCAGGCTATGGCTACACCTTC

V gene: TRBV30
clone size: -
D gene: -
J gene: TRBJ1-2
CDR3 protein: CAWRIRLGYGYTF
CDR3 DNA: TGTGCCTGGAGAATCCGGTTGGGCTATGGCTACACCTTC

V gene: TRBV6-1
clone size: -
D gene: -
J gene: TRBJ1-1
CDR3 protein: CASSRLKNTEAFF
CDR3 DNA: TGTGCCAGCAGCCGATTGAAGAACACTGAAGCTTTCTTT

V gene: TRBV2
clone size: -
D gene: -
J gene: TRBJ1-5
CDR3 protein: CASSWGGDQPQHF
CDR3 DNA: TGTGCCAGCAGCTGGGGGGGAGATCAGCCCCAGCATTTT

V gene: TRBV5-1
clone size: few
D gene: -
J gene: TRBJ2-3
CDR3 protein: CASSLTVADTQYF
CDR3 DNA: TGCGCCAGCAGCTTGACCGTGGCGGATACGCAGTATTTT

V gene: TRBV5-5
clone size: -
D gene: -
J gene: TRBJ2-6
CDR3 protein: CASSLTVSGANVLTF
CDR3 DNA: TGTGCCAGCAGCTTGACAGTCTCTGGGGCCAACGTCCTGACTTTC

V gene: TRBV7-2
clone size: -
D gene: -
J gene: TRBJ1-3
CDR3 protein: CASSSRPSGNTIYF
CDR3 DNA: TGTGCCAGCAGCTCCCGCCCCTCTGGAAACACCATATATTTT

V gene: TRBV5-1
clone size: -
D gene: -
J gene: TRBJ2-1
CDR3 protein: CASSLASSYNEQFF
CDR3 DNA: TGCGCCAGCAGCTTGGCAAGCTCCTACAATGAGCAGTTCTTC

V gene: TRBV21-1
clone size: few
D gene: -
J gene: TRBJ1-6
CDR3 protein: CASSKGNSPLHF
CDR3 DNA: TGTGCCAGCAGCAAGGGAAATTCACCCCTCCACTTT

V gene: TRBV5-1
clone size: -
D gene: -
J gene: TRBJ2-1
CDR3 protein: CASSGPGTLLFF
CDR3 DNA: TGCGCCAGCAGCGGACCCGGGACTCTCCTGTTCTTC

V gene: TRBV20-1
clone size: -
D gene: -
J gene: TRBJ1-2
CDR3 protein: CSARDFYGYTF
CDR3 DNA: TGCAGTGCCCGGGACTTCTATGGCTACACCTTC

V gene: TRBV18
clone size: -
D gene: -
J gene: TRBJ2-5
CDR3 protein: CASSPAGRQETQYF
CDR3 DNA: TGTGCCAGCTCACCGGCGGGAAGGCAAGAGACCCAGTACTTC

V gene: TRBV21-1
clone size: -
D gene: -
J gene: TRBJ1-4
CDR3 protein: CASTKTGTSTNEKLFF
CDR3 DNA: TGTGCCAGCACTAAGACAGGGACCTCAACTAATGAAAAACTGTTTTTT

V gene: TRBV5-1
clone size: -
D gene: -
J gene: TRBJ2-3
CDR3 protein: CASSLGQLSADTQYF
CDR3 DNA: TGCGCCAGCAGCTTGGGACAGTTGAGTGCAGATACGCAGTATTTT

V gene: TRBV5-1
clone size: -
D gene: TRBD1
J gene: TRBJ1-2
CDR3 protein: CASSLAGTGLQGYTF
CDR3 DNA: TGCGCCAGCAGCTTGGCTGGGACAGGGCTACAAGGCTACACCTTC

V gene: TRBV19
clone size: -
D gene: TRBD1
J gene: TRBJ1-2
CDR3 protein: CASNQRGGSDGYTF
CDR3 DNA: TGTGCCAGTAATCAGAGAGGGGGCTCTGATGGCTACACCTTC

V gene: TRBV18
clone size: once
D gene: TRBD2
J gene: TRBJ2-5
CDR3 protein: CASSQSWGGETQYF
CDR3 DNA: TGTGCCAGCTCACAGTCTTGGGGAGGGGAGACCCAGTACTTC

V gene: TRBV13
clone size: -
D gene: TRBD1
J gene: TRBJ1-1
CDR3 protein: CASSPSTGASGTEAFF
CDR3 DNA: TGTGCCAGCAGCCCATCGACAGGGGCGAGTGGCACTGAAGCTTTCTTT

V gene: TRBV7-9
clone size: -
D gene: TRBD2
J gene: TRBJ2-5
CDR3 protein: CASSLARASGGTQYF
CDR3 DNA: TGTGCCAGCAGCTTAGCAAGGGCTAGCGGGGGGACCCAGTACTTC

V gene: TRBV2
clone size: -
D gene: -
J gene: TRBJ1-2
CDR3 protein: CASSLRGQTNYGYTF
CDR3 DNA: TGTGCCAGCAGTTTAAGAGGACAGACGAACTATGGCTACACCTTC

V gene: TRBV7-3
clone size: -
D gene: TRBD1
J gene: TRBJ2-6
CDR3 protein: CASSERSWAGGDNVLTF
CDR3 DNA: TGTGCCAGCAGCGAGAGGTCCTGGGCAGGGGGAGACAACGTCCTGACTTTC

V gene: TRBV6-6
clone size: -
D gene: -
J gene: TRBJ2-1
CDR3 protein: CASSNQLRQEQFF
CDR3 DNA: TGTGCCAGCAGCAACCAGTTACGACAGGAGCAGTTCTTC

V gene: TRBV6-1
clone size: -
D gene: -
J gene: TRBJ1-1
CDR3 protein: CASSEAGTEAFF
CDR3 DNA: TGTGCCAGCAGCGAGGCGGGGACTGAAGCTTTCTTT

V gene: TRBV6-6
clone size: -
D gene: -
J gene: TRBJ2-2
CDR3 protein: CASSIGGSNTGELFF
CDR3 DNA: TGTGCCAGCAGCATAGGGGGGAGTAACACCGGGGAGCTGTTTTTT

V gene: TRBV9
clone size: -
D gene: TRBD2
J gene: TRBJ2-1
CDR3 protein: CASSVGGSGASYNEQFF
CDR3 DNA: TGTGCCAGCAGCGTAGGGGGTAGCGGGGCCTCCTACAATGAGCAGTTCTTC

V gene: TRBV9
clone size: -
D gene: -
J gene: TRBJ2-3
CDR3 protein: CASSAQAPDTQYF
CDR3 DNA: TGTGCCAGCAGCGCACAGGCTCCAGATACGCAGTATTTT

V gene: TRBV19
clone size: -
D gene: TRBD1
J gene: TRBJ2-3
CDR3 protein: CASSTRDSSDTQYF
CDR3 DNA: TGTGCCAGTAGTACTAGGGACAGTTCAGATACGCAGTATTTT

V gene: TRBV4-1
clone size: -
D gene: TRBD2
J gene: TRBJ2-3
CDR3 protein: CASSPTSGVLTSTDTQYF
CDR3 DNA: TGCGCCAGCAGCCCCACTAGCGGGGTGCTAACTAGCACAGATACGCAGTATTTT

V gene: TRBV19
clone size: -
D gene: -
J gene: TRBJ2-2
CDR3 protein: CASSMWDLRTGELFF
CDR3 DNA: TGTGCCAGTAGTATGTGGGACTTACGCACCGGGGAGCTGTTTTTT

V gene: TRBV7-2
clone size: -
D gene: TRBD2
J gene: TRBJ2-5
CDR3 protein: CASRRALAGGRETQYF
CDR3 DNA: TGTGCCAGCAGGCGTGCGCTAGCGGGGGGGCGAGAGACCCAGTACTTC

V gene: TRBV6-1
clone size: once
D gene: -
J gene: TRBJ1-1
CDR3 protein: CASSSLGGPTEAFF
CDR3 DNA: TGTGCCAGCAGTTCCCTGGGAGGTCCCACTGAAGCTTTCTTT

V gene: TRBV19
clone size: -
D gene: -
J gene: TRBJ2-1
CDR3 protein: CASSIDRESEQFF
CDR3 DNA: TGTGCCAGTAGTATAGATCGGGAATCTGAGCAGTTCTTC